The 3 T cell receptor beta chains below come from one sample, sequenced in a study of blood T cell repertoires in COVID-19. TCRdb's table, derived via immunoSEQ multiplex PCR, lists solely in-frame clones and lacks some. The sample includes about 180,000 clones, over 75% of them seen just once. The sample was PBMCs or T cells enriched from blood (not recorded which). The source is a human donor with acute COVID-19. The donor label of this sample is uncertain.

The chain has TRBV7-3 and TRBJ2-2; D might be TRBD1 (5 bases). This CDR3 contains 16 residues. Germline loops: CDR1 SGHTA, CDR2 FQGTGA. V dropped 2 bases and J dropped 5 bases, with 15 bases sitting between them. This CDR3 is CASSLYPGQGTGELFF. The CDR3 nucleotides read TGTGCCAGCAGCTTATATCCAGGGCAGGGAACCGGGGAGCTGTTTTTT.

The J gene is TRBJ2-1, the V gene TRBV4-1; the D gene is possibly TRBD2 (5 bases). The CDR3 is 13 residues long. Trimming took 0 bases from V and 6 from J, leaving 6 bases between them. Germline CDR1 MGHRA, CDR2 YSYEKL. This CDR3 reads CASSQELGNEQFF. The CDR3 DNA is TGCGCCAGCAGCCAAGAACTAGGCAATGAGCAGTTCTTC.

This chain connects TRBV7-9 to TRBJ1-2; TRBD1 matches at 8 bases. Germline V gene data show CDR1 as SEHNR and CDR2 as FQNEAQ (reference sequence). V gave up 5 bases and J gave up 7 bases; unmatched junction bases: 6. The CDR3 spans 13 residues. CDR3 amino acids: CASSPTGGTGYTF. As DNA, the CDR3 is TGTGCCAGCAGCCCAACAGGGGGGACTGGCTACACCTTC.